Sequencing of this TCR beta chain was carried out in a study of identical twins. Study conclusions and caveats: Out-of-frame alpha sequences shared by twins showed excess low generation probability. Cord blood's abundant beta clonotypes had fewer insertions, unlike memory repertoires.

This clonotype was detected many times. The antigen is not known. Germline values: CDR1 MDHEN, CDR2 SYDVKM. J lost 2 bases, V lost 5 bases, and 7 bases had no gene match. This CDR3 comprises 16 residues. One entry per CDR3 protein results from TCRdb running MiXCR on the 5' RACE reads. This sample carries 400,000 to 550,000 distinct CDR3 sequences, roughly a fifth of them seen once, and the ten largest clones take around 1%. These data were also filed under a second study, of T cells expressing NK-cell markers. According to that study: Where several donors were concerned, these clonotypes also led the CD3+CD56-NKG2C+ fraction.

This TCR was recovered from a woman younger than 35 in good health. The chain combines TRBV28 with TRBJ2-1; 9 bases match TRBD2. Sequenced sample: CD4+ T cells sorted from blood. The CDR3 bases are TGTGCCAGCAGTCCAAGACTAGCGGTTCCCTACAATGAGCAGTTCTTC. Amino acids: CASSPRLAVPYNEQFF.